Shown below are 8 T cell receptor beta chains from a single sample sequenced in a study of blood T cell repertoires in COVID-19. Profiled with immunoSEQ multiplex PCR; TCRdb holds only in-frame clones, not every one. In the table there are roughly 68,000 clones, 70% to 85% of which are singletons. Material: peripheral blood. Receptors originate from a woman in her 50s with acute or convalescent COVID-19.

The genes are TRBV7-2 and TRBJ2-7; D gene ambiguous. This CDR3 comprises 12 residues. V lost 3 bases and J 6 bases, leaving 9 bases between the germline ends. Germline-derived CDR1 and CDR2 are SGHTA and FQGNSA. CDR3 protein: CASSFYNREQYF. CDR3 nucleotide sequence: TGTGCCAGCAGCTTTTACAATCGCGAGCAGTACTTC. The whole variable domain, remainder taken from reference TRBV7-2 and TRBJ2-7, is GAGVSQSPSNKVTEKGKDVELRCDPISGHTALYWYRQSLGQGLEFLIYFQGNSAPDKSGLPSDRFSAERTGGSVSTLTIQRTQQEDSAVYLCASSFYNREQYFGPGTRLTVT.

There are a few counts of this clone. The J gene is TRBJ1-5, the V gene TRBV7-8, with TRBD1 matching 7 bases. V lost 5 bases to trimming and J lost 3 bases; unmatched junction nucleotides: 7. Per the germline V gene, CDR1 is SGHVS and CDR2 is FQNEAQ. This CDR3 is built from 15 residues. The CDR3 region is CASSPGGKNNQPQHF. In nucleotides, the CDR3 is TGTGCCAGCAGCCCAGGGGGAAAAAACAATCAGCCCCAGCATTTT.

This sequence joins TRBV19 and TRBJ2-3; TRBD2 aligns across 8 bases. The V gene end was trimmed by 5 bases and the J gene end by 7 bases; junction bases not matched to a gene: 8. CDR1 is LNHDA, CDR2 SQIVND, per germline (reference sequence). The CDR3 runs to 14 residues. The DNA of the CDR3 is TGTGCCAGTAGTCCCGGGGGGGCCAGCAATACGCAGTATTTT. It codes for CASSPGGASNTQYF.

V and J are TRBV27 and TRBJ2-1; 7 bases line up with TRBD2. V lost 6 bases to trimming and J lost 8 bases; unmatched junction nucleotides: 16. The CDR3 runs to 16 residues. The V gene's germline CDR1 is MNHEY and CDR2 SMNVEV (reference sequence). The CDR3 DNA sequence: TGTGCCAGCAGCCTTTATGCGGCGGGAGAGGTTTATGAGCAGTTCTTC. Its protein is CASSLYAAGEVYEQFF.

The chain recombines TRBV3-1 (or the pseudogene TRBV3-2) with TRBJ1-2, with 8 positions matching TRBD1. This CDR3 is built from 15 residues. The germline CDR1 and CDR2 sequences are LGHDT and YNNKEL (reference sequence). Trimming at V came to 3 bases and at J to 2 bases, leaving 5 bases not matched to a gene. The CDR3 DNA sequence: TGTGCCAGCAGCCATTCGACAGGGGCGAACTATGGCTACACCTTC. It codes for CASSHSTGANYGYTF.

In its sample, this clone was seen a few times. V is TRBV5-6 and J is TRBJ1-6; 7 nucleotides agree with TRBD1. The germline gives CDR1 SGHDT, CDR2 YYEEEE. The CDR3 contains 15 residues. The J segment lost 5 bases and the V segment lost 2 bases, leaving 4 bases of the junction unmatched. This CDR3 reads CASSLQGNDNSPLHF. The CDR3 DNA follows: TGTGCCAGCAGCTTACAGGGGAACGATAATTCACCCCTCCACTTT.

Turning to this clone: One junction end disagrees with the germline gene, perhaps due to a read error. The chain has TRBV2 and TRBJ1-4; D uncertain. Per germline, CDR1 SNHLY and CDR2 FYNNEI. This CDR3 has 12 amino acids. The CDR3: CASSPTRSSKNF. The CDR3 DNA is TGTGCCAGCAGCCCTACGCGGTCTAGCAAGAATTTT.

This chain uses TRBV5-5 with TRBJ1-4; no reliable D call. Trimming removed 4 bases at V and 4 bases at J, with 17 bases between. The CDR3 contains 16 residues. Looked up from germline, CDR1 is SGHKS and CDR2 is YYEKEE (reference sequence). The CDR3 loop reads CASSPGPYLGNEKLFF. The CDR3 bases are TGTGCCAGCAGCCCGGGTCCCTATTTGGGTAATGAAAAACTGTTTTTT.